This T cell receptor beta chain was documented in a study of cytomegalovirus exposure and HLA in healthy donors. Unmatched junction bases numbered 8, after V lost 8 bases and J lost 4 bases. CDR3 length equals 14 residues. Germline V CDR1 and CDR2: MNHEY, SVGAGI. Primers for the PCR totalled 60 Vbeta and 13 Jbeta. Only in-frame clones appear in the TCRdb table, and some are missing; sequencing was by immunoSEQ multiplex PCR. The top ten hold about 1.8% of the sample, which has about 150,000 clones, 61% seen once. The sequenced material came from PBMCs. This chain joins TRBV6-5 and TRBJ2-7, with 10 bases lining up with TRBD1. The clonotype comes from a male donor in good health and CMV-seronegative. Written as DNA, the CDR3 is TGTGCCAGCCTTAGGGGACAGGGGTTATACGAGCAGTACTTC. This encodes CASLRGQGLYEQYF.